This record looks at one T cell receptor (beta chain) sequence and its context. No antigen is known for it. According to the study, genomic DNA was the template for TCR beta VDJ and CDR3 profiling. TCRdb ran MiXCR on the reads and lists one entry per CDR3 protein. The table records more than 150,000 distinct CDR3 sequences, about 45% of them present only once. With V trimmed by 6 bases and J by 5 bases, 11 bases remained unmatched. In germline, CDR1 is DFQATT, CDR2 SNEGSKA (reference sequence). The CDR3 has 16 residues. This sample is part of a study of CD8+CD57+ T cells in acquired aplastic anemia. Patients sequenced had flow cytometry evidence of CD8+CD57+ cell expansion. All participating patients were living with severe acquired aplastic anemia. All patients were therapy-naive when blood was sampled. Notes on the study in general: Comparison of patients with controls identified some 29 shared CD8+ CDR3 sequences.

The sequencing input was sorted CD4+, CD8+, or CD8+CD57+ T cells (not recorded which) from PBMCs. This TCR derives from a human donor with aplastic anemia. This chain connects TRBV20-1 to TRBJ2-7, with 15 bases lining up with TRBD2. The CDR3 sequence is CSAIGLAGGPSNEQYF. The CDR3 coding sequence is TGCAGTGCGATTGGACTAGCGGGGGGGCCATCGAACGAGCAGTACTTC.